What follows are 17 T cell receptor beta chains derived from one specimen sequenced in a study of blood T cell repertoires in COVID-19. Here immunoSEQ multiplex PCR was the method, and the copy in TCRdb shows in-frame clones only, minus some. Found here are around 170,000 clones, 65% to 90% of them singletons; the top ten hold more than 7.5%. Sequenced input: peripheral blood. Receptors originate from a man aged 50-60 years with active or convalescent COVID-19.

A note on this clone: At one boundary the junction diverges from the germline segment, which might be a read error. The rearrangement uses TRBV30 and TRBJ1-1, with D possibly being TRBD1 (6 bases). Germline loops: CDR1 GTSNPN, CDR2 SVGIG (reference sequence). This CDR3 region has 12 residues. In DNA, the CDR3 is TGTGCCGGGAGGACAGAGAACACTGAAGCTTTCTTT. This encodes CAGRTENTEAFF.

This clone was seen a few times. The V and J genes are TRBV7-9 and TRBJ2-7; TRBD1 matches 8 bases. Germline CDR1 and CDR2: SEHNR and FQNEAQ (reference sequence). The trim removed 0 bases at V and 2 bases at J, leaving 9 bases unmatched. This CDR3 comprises 17 residues. The CDR3 reads CASSLARQGKKAYEQYF. The CDR3 nucleotides read TGTGCCAGCAGCTTAGCGCGACAGGGGAAGAAAGCCTACGAGCAGTACTTC.

This chain joins TRBV19 and TRBJ2-1, with 13 bases lining up with TRBD2. The CDR3 consists of 17 residues. The germline V gene encodes CDR1 LNHDA and CDR2 SQIVND (reference sequence). V was clipped by 7 bases and J by 4 bases; unmatched bases: 10. CDR3 sequence: CASNPGPGLAGYNEQFF. CDR3 nucleotides: TGTGCCAGTAACCCGGGTCCGGGACTAGCGGGGTACAATGAGCAGTTCTTC. Drawing the rest from reference TRBV19 and TRBJ2-1, the complete variable domain is DGGITQSPKYLFRKEGQNVTLSCEQNLNHDAMYWYRQDPGQGLRLIYYSQIVNDFQKGDIAEGYSVSREKKESFPLTVTSAQKNPTAFYLCASNPGPGLAGYNEQFFGPGTRLTVL.

The chain combines TRBV3-1 (or the pseudogene TRBV3-2) with TRBJ2-1, with TRBD2 matching over 9 bases. The CDR3 sequence is 15 residues long. From germline, CDR1 is LGHDT and CDR2 YNNKEL (reference sequence). Trimming took 8 bases from V and 7 from J; bases not matched to a gene: 12. The CDR3 sequence: CASLQGGRASNEQFF. CDR3 nucleotides: TGTGCCAGCCTACAGGGCGGGAGGGCCTCTAATGAGCAGTTCTTC.

The chain combines TRBV5-1 with TRBJ2-3; the match to TRBD2 covers 8 bases. CDR3 length: 15 amino acids. CDR1 and CDR2 from the germline V gene are SGHRS and YFSETQ. Unmatched junction bases numbered 4, after V lost 1 base and J lost 3 bases. The CDR3 coding sequence is TGCGCCAGCAGCTTGTTGGCTAGCGGGACAGATACGCAGTATTTT. This sequence encodes CASSLLASGTDTQYF.

The sample holds one count of this clone. The V call is TRBV12-3 or TRBV12-4, the J call TRBJ1-1; D uncertain. Deletions cut 5 bases from V and 6 bases from J, with 10 bases between. The CDR3 totals 12 residues. The CDR3 nucleotides are TGTGCCAGCAGTCCACGGGGATCTGAAGCTTTCTTT. Translated: CASSPRGSEAFF.

CDR3 bases: TGCAGTGCGCTGAGAGGAGAGACCCAGTACTTC. It codes for CSALRGETQYF. This chain links TRBV20-1 with TRBJ2-5; no reliable D call. CDR1 is DFQATT and CDR2 is SNEGSKA in the germline V gene (reference sequence). CDR3 size: 11 residues. Trimming stripped 6 bases from V and 4 bases from J, with 9 bases between.

This clone appeared a few times. The chain joins TRBV7-9 to TRBJ1-1, with D perhaps matching TRBD1 (6 bases). Per the germline V gene, CDR1 is SEHNR and CDR2 is FQNEAQ (reference sequence). This CDR3 is built from 12 residues. The V and J ends lost 7 bases and 11 bases respectively, with 17 bases between them. DNA for the CDR3: TGTGCCAGCACCCCGGGGGGGGCGAAGGCTTTCTTT. This gives the protein CASTPGGAKAFF.

The chain recombines TRBV4-1 with TRBJ2-7; possible D gene TRBD1, 5 bases. Trimming took 2 bases from V and 5 from J, leaving 16 bases between them. The CDR3 has 15 residues. Germline V lookup: CDR1 MGHRA, CDR2 YSYEKL. The CDR3 DNA sequence: TGCGCCAGCAGCCAATCAGGTCGCAGGGTCGACGAGCAGTACTTC. As protein: CASSQSGRRVDEQYF.

This clone was detected only once. The J gene is TRBJ1-6, the V gene TRBV5-1; 8 nucleotides line up with TRBD1. The germline CDR1 and CDR2 sequences are SGHRS and YFSETQ. There are 14 residues in the CDR3. The J segment lost 10 bases and the V segment lost 2 bases, leaving 5 bases of the junction unmatched. The CDR3 coding sequence is TGCGCCAGCAGCTTAGGACAGGGCGGGTCACCCCTCCACTTT. It is translated as CASSLGQGGSPLHF.

The chain is built from TRBV5-1 and TRBJ1-3, with unresolved D. CDR3 length: 14 residues. The germline V and J ends were trimmed by 6 bases and 2 bases, with 12 bases remaining between them. Looked up from germline, CDR1 is SGHRS and CDR2 is YFSETQ. The CDR3: CASTPGGPGNTIYF. CDR3 DNA: TGCGCCAGCACCCCGGGAGGACCTGGAAACACCATATATTTT.

The chain combines TRBV18 with TRBJ1-2, with D uncertain. The germline V gene encodes CDR1 KGHSH and CDR2 LQKENI. The CDR3 spans 14 residues. V was cut by 2 bases and J by 6 bases, with 13 bases left in between. The CDR3 protein is CASSPNGGRDGYTF. The CDR3 coding sequence is TGTGCCAGCTCACCAAACGGAGGGCGTGATGGCTACACCTTC.

The chain is built from TRBV28 and TRBJ2-7; 8 nucleotides line up with TRBD2. Looked up from germline, CDR1 is MDHEN and CDR2 is SYDVKM. J was trimmed by 3 bases and V by 7 bases; bases with no gene match: 5. The CDR3 is made up of 13 amino acids. The CDR3 here is CASNSGAFYEQYF. Here the CDR3 DNA reads TGTGCCAGCAATAGCGGGGCCTTCTACGAGCAGTACTTC. Combining the CDR3 with reference TRBV28 and TRBJ2-7 gives the whole variable domain DVKVTQSSRYLVKRTGEKVFLECVQDMDHENMFWYRQDPGLGLRLIYFSYDVKMKEKGDIPEGYSVSREKKERFSLILESASTNQTSMYLCASNSGAFYEQYFGPGTRLTVT.

This clone has more than one count but fewer than ten. The CDR3 spells CAISEARDLAGGNTGELFF. CDR3 nucleotide sequence: TGTGCCATCAGTGAGGCGAGAGATCTAGCGGGGGGGAACACCGGGGAGCTGTTTTTT. The chain joins TRBV10-3 to TRBJ2-2, with 11 positions matching TRBD2. With 2 bases clipped from V and 1 base from J, the junction kept 9 bases outside the gene matches. Looked up from germline, CDR1 is ENHRY and CDR2 is SYGVKD. The CDR3 sequence is 19 residues long.

The chain combines TRBV27 with TRBJ1-4, with 7 bases matching TRBD1. CDR3 length: 15 residues. The germline gives CDR1 MNHEY, CDR2 SMNVEV (reference sequence). The V and J ends lost 5 bases and 6 bases, in that order; junction bases with no gene match: 9. The CDR3 reads CASSRQGFGDEKLFF. The CDR3 DNA is TGTGCCAGCAGTAGACAGGGATTCGGGGATGAAAAACTGTTTTTT.

The chain carries TRBV11-2 and TRBJ2-3; 7 bases map to TRBD1. The CDR3 has 15 amino acids. CDR1 is SGHAT and CDR2 is FQNNGV in the germline V gene. V lost 1 base, J lost 8 bases, and 9 bases stayed unmatched. CDR3 loop: CASSLGTGVQGTQYF. The DNA for the CDR3 is TGTGCCAGCAGCTTAGGAACAGGGGTTCAAGGTACGCAGTATTTT.

The chain combines TRBV30 with TRBJ2-5, with 8 bases lining up with TRBD1. Germline trimming cut 0 bases from V and 4 bases from J; bases unmatched to any gene: 7. This CDR3 region has 15 residues. Per the germline V gene, CDR1 is GTSNPN and CDR2 is SVGIG (reference sequence). The CDR3 here is CAWSVTRTGSETQYF. The CDR3 nucleotides read TGTGCCTGGAGTGTTACCCGGACAGGGTCAGAGACCCAGTACTTC.